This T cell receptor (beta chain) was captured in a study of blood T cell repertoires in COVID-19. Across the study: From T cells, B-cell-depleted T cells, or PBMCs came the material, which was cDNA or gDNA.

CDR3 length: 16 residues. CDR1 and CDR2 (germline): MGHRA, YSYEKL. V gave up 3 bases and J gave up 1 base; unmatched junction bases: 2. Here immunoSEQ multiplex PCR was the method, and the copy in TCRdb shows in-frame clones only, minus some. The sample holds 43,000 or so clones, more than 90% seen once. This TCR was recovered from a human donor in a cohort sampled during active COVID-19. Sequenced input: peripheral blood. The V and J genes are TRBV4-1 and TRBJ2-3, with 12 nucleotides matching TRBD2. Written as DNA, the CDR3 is TGCGCCAGCAGCCACCGACTAGCGGGGGGCACAGATACGCAGTATTTT. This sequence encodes CASSHRLAGGTDTQYF.